This TCR beta chain was profiled in a study of blood T cell repertoires in COVID-19. Authors' processing steps: Nucleated cell counts were estimated from reference gene primer amplification. Here immunoSEQ multiplex PCR was the method, and the copy in TCRdb shows in-frame clones only, minus some. That table is the source of V, J and clone size, and D and trimming were worked out from the DNA. The data contain hundreds of thousands of clones, roughly 84% of them singletons. The germline V gene encodes CDR1 SGHNT and CDR2 YYREEE (reference sequence). This CDR3 contains 15 residues. Trimming left V 2 bases short and J 1 base short, with 11 bases between. Study members were between about 18 and 89 years old and lived in 20 to 25 US regions. Categorization into cohorts depended on clinical history that participants reported. This clone has just one count.

The chain links TRBV5-4 to TRBJ2-3; tentatively, D is TRBD1 (6 bases). Sequenced material: PBMCs or T cells enriched from blood (not recorded which). This clonotype was obtained from a woman in her late teens or twenties who had been exposed to COVID-19. In DNA form, the CDR3 reads TGTGCCAGCAGCTTTTCAGGGGTGCGCACAGATACGCAGTATTTT. Amino acids: CASSFSGVRTDTQYF.